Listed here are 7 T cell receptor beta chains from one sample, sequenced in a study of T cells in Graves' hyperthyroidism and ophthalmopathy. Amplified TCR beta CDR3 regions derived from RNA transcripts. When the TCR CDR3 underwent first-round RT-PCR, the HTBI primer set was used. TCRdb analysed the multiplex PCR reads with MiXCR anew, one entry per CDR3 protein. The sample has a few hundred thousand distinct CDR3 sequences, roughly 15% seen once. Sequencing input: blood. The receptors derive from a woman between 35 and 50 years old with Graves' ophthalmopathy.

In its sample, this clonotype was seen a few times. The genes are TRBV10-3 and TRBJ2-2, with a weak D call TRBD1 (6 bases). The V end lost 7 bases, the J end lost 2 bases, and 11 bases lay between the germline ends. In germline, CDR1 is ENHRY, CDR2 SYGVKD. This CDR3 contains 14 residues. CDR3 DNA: TGTGCCATCAATGGCAGGGGAAACACCGGGGAGCTGTTTTTT. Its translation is CAINGRGNTGELFF.

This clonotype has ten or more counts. The CDR3 nucleotides are TGTGCCAGCAGCCGACAGGACCGAAAATGGGAGACCCAGTACTTC. Translated, it gives CASSRQDRKWETQYF. The chain couples TRBV28 to TRBJ2-5; possibly TRBD1 for D (6 bases). V lost 6 bases and J 5 bases, leaving 19 bases between the germline ends. The CDR3 covers 15 residues. The V gene's germline CDR1 is MDHEN and CDR2 SYDVKM. The variable domain in full, with the rest retrieved from reference TRBV28 and TRBJ2-5, is DVKVTQSSRYLVKRTGEKVFLECVQDMDHENMFWYRQDPGLGLRLIYFSYDVKMKEKGDIPEGYSVSREKKERFSLILESASTNQTSMYLCASSRQDRKWETQYFGPGTRLLVL.

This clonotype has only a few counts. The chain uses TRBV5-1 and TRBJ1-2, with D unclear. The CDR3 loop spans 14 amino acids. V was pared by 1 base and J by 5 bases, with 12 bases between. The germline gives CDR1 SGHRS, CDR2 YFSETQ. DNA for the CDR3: TGCGCCAGCAGCTTGACTGCCACGGGGTATGGCTACACCTTC. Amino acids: CASSLTATGYGYTF.

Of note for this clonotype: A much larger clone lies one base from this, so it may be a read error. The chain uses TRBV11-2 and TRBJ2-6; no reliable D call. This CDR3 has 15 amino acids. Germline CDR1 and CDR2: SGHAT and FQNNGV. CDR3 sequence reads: CASSSGYSGDNVLTF. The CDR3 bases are TGTGCCAGCAGCTCGGGTTACTCTGGGGACAACGTCCTGACTTTC.

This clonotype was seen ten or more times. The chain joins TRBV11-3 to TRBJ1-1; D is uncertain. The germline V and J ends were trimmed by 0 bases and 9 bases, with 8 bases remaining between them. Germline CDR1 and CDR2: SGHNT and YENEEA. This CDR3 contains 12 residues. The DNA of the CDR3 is TGTGCCAGCAGCTTAGATAGAGGGAAAGCTTTCTTT. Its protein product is CASSLDRGKAFF.

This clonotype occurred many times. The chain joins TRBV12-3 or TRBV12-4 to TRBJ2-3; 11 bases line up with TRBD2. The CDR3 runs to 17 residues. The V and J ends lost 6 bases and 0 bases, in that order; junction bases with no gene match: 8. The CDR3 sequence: CASRASGGPASTDTQYF. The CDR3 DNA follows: TGTGCCAGCAGGGCTAGCGGGGGGCCGGCTAGCACAGATACGCAGTATTTT.

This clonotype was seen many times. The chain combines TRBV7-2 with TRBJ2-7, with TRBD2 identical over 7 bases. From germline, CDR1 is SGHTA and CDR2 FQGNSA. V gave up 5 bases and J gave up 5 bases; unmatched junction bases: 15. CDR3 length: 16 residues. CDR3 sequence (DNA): TGTGCCAGCAGCCGTGGAACGGGGGGTTATGCGGACGAGCAGTACTTC. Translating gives CASSRGTGGYADEQYF.